This passage covers 24 T cell receptor beta chains from one sample sequenced in a study of shared clonotypes between healthy human individuals. The protocol was immunoSEQ multiplex PCR, while the TCRdb copy is restricted to in-frame clones and leaves out a portion. The top ten hold 0.89% of the sample, which has about a million clones, 60% to 80% seen once. Sequencing input: memory CD4+ T cells from PBMCs. Subset specified: CD45RA-negative fraction. These receptors originate from a man aged 18 to 30 in good health. Some clones in this sample may be carry-over from other donors' samples.

J is TRBJ1-4 and V is TRBV5-8; 11 bases fit TRBD1. V trimming: 2 bases; J trimming: 3 bases; junction bases outside the gene matches: 6. This CDR3 comprises 17 residues. Looked up from germline, CDR1 is SGHTS and CDR2 is YDEGEE. The CDR3 DNA sequence: TGTGCCAGCAGCTTCGGACAGGGGGCCCAGTCTAATGAAAAACTGTTTTTT. This sequence encodes CASSFGQGAQSNEKLFF.

The rearrangement links TRBV5-1 to TRBJ2-7; TRBD2 matches at 8 bases. V gave up 4 bases and J gave up 4 bases; unmatched junction bases: 10. The CDR3 spans 15 residues. CDR1 SGHRS and CDR2 YFSETQ come from the germline V gene. The CDR3, as DNA: TGCGCCAGCAGCACCGGGGGGGCGCTTGGGTACGAGCAGTACTTC. Amino acids: CASSTGGALGYEQYF.

This sequence joins TRBV5-1 and TRBJ2-3; D ambiguous. Germline V lookup: CDR1 SGHRS, CDR2 YFSETQ. The CDR3 covers 13 residues. Trimming pared 1 base from V and 4 bases from J, leaving 7 bases between. As DNA, the CDR3 is TGCGCCAGCAGCTTGATCGAGGCAGATACGCAGTATTTT. It specifies CASSLIEADTQYF.

The V gene is TRBV6-5, the J gene TRBJ1-2; D unclear. Trimming removed 6 bases at V and 2 bases at J, with 13 bases between. CDR1 and CDR2 from the germline V gene are MNHEY and SVGAGI. This CDR3 is 14 amino acids long. CDR3 region: CASRPPGVNYGYTF. CDR3 in DNA: TGTGCCAGCAGACCCCCCGGGGTAAACTATGGCTACACCTTC.

This rearrangement joins TRBV15 to TRBJ2-1; D is unresolved. CDR1 is LNHNV, CDR2 YYDKDF, per germline (reference sequence). This CDR3 has 13 amino acids. Deletions cut 5 bases from V and 6 bases from J, with 11 bases between. CDR3 region: CATSFLVSNEQFF. As DNA, the CDR3 is TGTGCCACCAGCTTCCTAGTTAGCAATGAGCAGTTCTTC.

The chain has TRBV5-5 and TRBJ2-5; D gene unclear. The CDR3 loop spans 13 amino acids. Trimming pared 7 bases from V and 2 bases from J, leaving 12 bases between. In germline, CDR1 is SGHKS, CDR2 YYEKEE (reference sequence). In nucleotides, the CDR3 is TGTGCCAGCGAGAGGACCGCGCAAGAGACCCAGTACTTC. It encodes CASERTAQETQYF.

Comment on this clone: Other nucleotide sequences from this sample produce the same CDR3. V gene TRBV27 combines with J gene TRBJ1-1; a possible D gene is TRBD1 (5 bases). The CDR3 consists of 14 residues. Deletions cut 7 bases from V and 0 bases from J, with 12 bases between. Germline lookup yields CDR1 MNHEY and CDR2 SMNVEV (reference sequence). CDR3 sequence: CASNRQGLNTEAFF. The DNA for the CDR3 is TGTGCCAGCAACCGTCAGGGTTTGAACACTGAAGCTTTCTTT.

V and J are TRBV11-2 and TRBJ2-2; D is perhaps TRBD1 or TRBD2 (5 bases each). The CDR3 has 16 residues. V was trimmed by 5 bases and J by 3 bases, leaving 16 bases between them. Per the germline V gene, CDR1 is SGHAT and CDR2 is FQNNGV. CDR3 loop: CASSPTGTQHTGELFF. The CDR3 bases are TGTGCCAGCAGCCCCACCGGGACCCAACACACCGGGGAGCTGTTTTTT.

The chain links TRBV30 to TRBJ2-5; D unresolved. V was clipped by 4 bases and J by 1 base, with 10 bases between them. Germline-derived CDR1 and CDR2 are GTSNPN and SVGIG (reference sequence). CDR3 length: 13 amino acids. DNA for the CDR3: TGTGCCTGGACACGAAGTGCCCAAGAGACCCAGTACTTC. Translation gives CAWTRSAQETQYF. Looking up the rest from reference TRBV30 and TRBJ2-5 gives the full variable domain: SQTIHQWPATLVQPVGSPLSLECTVEGTSNPNLYWYRQAAGRGLQLLFYSVGIGQISSEVPQNLSASRPQDRQFILSSKKLLLSDSGFYLCAWTRSAQETQYFGPGTRLLVL.

This sequence joins TRBV4-3 and TRBJ1-4, with a tentative D call TRBD1 (6 bases). The CDR3 has 16 residues. The V and J ends lost 1 base and 7 bases respectively, with 16 bases between them. Germline CDR1 reads LGHNA; CDR2 reads YSLEER. The CDR3: CASSQGVGGAGEKLFF. The CDR3 DNA reads as TGCGCCAGCAGCCAAGGCGTGGGGGGCGCCGGTGAAAAACTGTTTTTT.

The V gene is TRBV18, the J gene TRBJ2-6; D uncertain. From germline, CDR1 is KGHSH and CDR2 LQKENI. This CDR3 contains 16 residues. Trimming took 3 bases from V and 4 from J, leaving 13 bases between them. Here the CDR3 reads CASSPVGMSGANVLTF. Written as DNA, the CDR3 is TGTGCCAGCTCACCGGTAGGGATGTCCGGGGCCAACGTCCTGACTTTC.

The sample holds one count of this clone. The chain combines TRBV18 with TRBJ2-7; TRBD1 aligns across 8 bases. Germline-derived CDR1 and CDR2 are KGHSH and LQKENI. V trimming: 5 bases; J trimming: 3 bases; junction bases outside the gene matches: 6. The CDR3 has 14 residues. The CDR3 DNA follows: TGTGCCAGCTCAAGCGGACAGGGTGGCTACGAGCAGTACTTC. It is translated as CASSSGQGGYEQYF.

Of note for this clone: Distinct nucleotide sequences in the sample also encode this CDR3. The V and J genes are TRBV19 and TRBJ1-1, with D perhaps TRBD1 (6 bases). Per the germline V gene, CDR1 is LNHDA and CDR2 is SQIVND (reference sequence). V lost 3 bases to trimming and J lost 0 bases, with 11 bases between them. CDR3 length: 15 residues. CDR3 bases: TGTGCCAGTAGTATCACGGGGGGCCTGAACACTGAAGCTTTCTTT. Its protein product is CASSITGGLNTEAFF.

The chain recombines TRBV20-1 with TRBJ2-5, with D maybe TRBD2 (5 bases). This CDR3 is built from 11 residues. The V gene lost 4 bases and the J gene lost 5 bases, with 8 bases spanning the gap. Per germline, CDR1 DFQATT and CDR2 SNEGSKA (reference sequence). CDR3 sequence (DNA): TGCAGTGCTATACAGCGGGAGACCCAGTACTTC. Translation: CSAIQRETQYF.

V is TRBV5-1 and J is TRBJ1-4; no reliable D call. The CDR3 sequence is 14 residues long. CDR1 and CDR2 (germline): SGHRS, YFSETQ. V gave up 7 bases and J gave up 0 bases, with 10 bases separating them. This CDR3 reads CASRWTSTNEKLFF. The CDR3 region has the DNA TGCGCCAGCCGCTGGACCTCAACTAATGAAAAACTGTTTTTT.

This clone showed up many times. The chain employs TRBV7-9 and TRBJ1-2; D gene ambiguous. The CDR3 extends over 13 amino acids. The germline gives CDR1 SEHNR, CDR2 FQNEAQ (reference sequence). The V and J ends lost 3 bases and 6 bases respectively, with 11 bases between them. CDR3: CASSFPRNDGYTF. The CDR3 DNA reads as TGTGCCAGCAGCTTCCCCCGGAACGATGGCTACACCTTC.

The chain uses TRBV7-9 and TRBJ2-7; TRBD1 matches 7 bases. Trimming removed 3 bases from V and 5 bases from J; junction bases left unmatched: 10. The length of the CDR3 is 15 residues. Germline-derived CDR1 and CDR2 are SEHNR and FQNEAQ (reference sequence). DNA of the CDR3: TGTGCCAGCAGCTTCGGAACAGGGGCGGGCGACGAGCAGTACTTC. Its protein product is CASSFGTGAGDEQYF.

As concerns this clone: Germline and junction disagree at one end, which may indicate a read error. The CDR3 region is CASGGGAYF. The DNA for the CDR3 is TGTGCCAGTGGGGGGGGAGCGTATTTT. V and J are TRBV25-1 and TRBJ1-4; D is possibly TRBD1 (5 bases). In germline, CDR1 is MGHDK, CDR2 SYGVNS. The CDR3 runs 9 residues.

This sequence joins TRBV5-1 and TRBJ1-4; 9 bases agree with TRBD1. CDR1 SGHRS and CDR2 YFSETQ come from the germline V gene. V trimming: 0 bases; J trimming: 6 bases; junction bases outside the gene matches: 3. This CDR3 region has 15 residues. This CDR3 is CASSLEGTGHEKLFF. The CDR3 DNA follows: TGCGCCAGCAGCTTGGAGGGGACAGGGCATGAAAAACTGTTTTTT.

The V and J genes are TRBV6-1 and TRBJ2-5, with 9 bases fitting TRBD2. The V gene's germline CDR1 is MNHNS and CDR2 SASEGT. CDR3 length: 15 amino acids. The trim removed 4 bases at V and 7 bases at J, leaving 10 bases unmatched. CDR3 sequence: CASSAWTSEIGTQYF. For the CDR3, the DNA is TGTGCCAGCAGTGCGTGGACTAGCGAGATCGGGACCCAGTACTTC.

The chain couples TRBV2 to TRBJ1-5; D not certain. The CDR3 contains 15 residues. Germline CDR1 is SNHLY and CDR2 is FYNNEI. Between the trimmed V and J ends, which lost 4 bases and 1 base, there was a span of 11 bases. The CDR3 coding sequence is TGTGCCAGCAGTGTCCAAACTCGAAGCAATCAGCCCCAGCATTTT. It specifies CASSVQTRSNQPQHF.

The J gene is TRBJ2-1, the V gene TRBV9; 10 bases match TRBD2. The length of the CDR3 is 18 residues. With 1 base clipped from V and 6 bases from J, the junction kept 13 bases outside the gene matches. Germline V gene lookup returns CDR1 SGDLS and CDR2 YYNGEE. The CDR3 coding sequence is TGTGCCAGCAGCGTATCGCCGGGAGGCCTAGCGGGAGTCAATGAGCAGTTCTTC. It specifies CASSVSPGGLAGVNEQFF. Drawing the rest from reference TRBV9 and TRBJ2-1, the complete variable domain is DSGVTQTPKHLITATGQRVTLRCSPRSGDLSVYWYQQSLDQGLQFLIQYYNGEERAKGNILERFSAQQFPDLHSELNLSSLELGDSALYFCASSVSPGGLAGVNEQFFGPGTRLTVL.

The count of this clone is one. This chain connects TRBV7-8 to TRBJ1-2; D is undetermined. The CDR3 is 15 residues long. CDR1 and CDR2 (germline): SGHVS, FQNEAQ. Trimming removed 2 bases from V and 8 bases from J, with 18 bases in between. CDR3 bases: TGTGCCAGCAGCTTATTATTGACCCGAACTGGGGGCTACACCTTC. Amino acids: CASSLLLTRTGGYTF.

This chain connects TRBV10-3 to TRBJ2-1; no firm D call. CDR1 and CDR2 (germline): ENHRY, SYGVKD. This CDR3 spans 16 amino acids. Trimming removed 3 bases at V and 4 bases at J, with 16 bases between. The chain's CDR3 is CAISDRGVTSYNEQFF. The CDR3 DNA follows: TGTGCCATCAGTGACCGTGGGGTTACATCTTACAATGAGCAGTTCTTC.